A selection of T cell receptor beta chains follows, all from one sample in a study of cytomegalovirus exposure and HLA in healthy donors. Data came from immunoSEQ multiplex PCR; TCRdb stores just in-frame clones and leaves some out. This table has 110,000 to 150,000 clones, about 10% appearing once. Material for sequencing was PBMCs. These receptors came from a man between 45 and 60 years old in good health and CMV-seronegative. Both conserved end residues are part of each CDR3. Clone size, where shown, is once, few, many, or a class for clones that have expanded.

abundance,j_gene,v_gene,CDR3aa
-,TRBJ2-5,TRBV5-1,CASSLYPLAGGETQYF
many,TRBJ1-2,TRBV5-6,CASSLGAPILSYTF
few,TRBJ1-2,TRBV5-4,CASSLLFAGNGYTF
few,TRBJ1-6,TRBV10-3,CAISEWTGSSYNSPLHF
-,TRBJ2-1,TRBV19,CASSSFLARPYNEQFF
few,TRBJ1-6,TRBV9,CASSVEGAAPGSALHF
-,TRBJ1-1,TRBV7-3,CASSFSTGNTEAFF
few,TRBJ1-5,TRBV28,CASTKDRGYQPQHF
few,TRBJ1-3,TRBV4-2,CASSQGMRGLGNTIYF
-,TRBJ2-2,TRBV7-8,CASSLVGRGGNGGELFF
-,TRBJ2-5,TRBV9,CASSLSGTSGEETQYF
-,TRBJ2-3,TRBV6-5,CASSYTQGGGTDTQYF
-,TRBJ1-5,TRBV29-1,CSVGPPDQPQHF
few,TRBJ2-1,TRBV6-1,CASSEVGGRGSSEQFF
-,TRBJ2-3,TRBV9,CASSARLAGLDTQYF
-,TRBJ1-5,TRBV19,CASRFGGGYQPQHF
few,TRBJ2-7,TRBV19,CASRRVVCPRYEQYF
few,TRBJ2-1,TRBV6-5,CASSYGRLAGGGEQFF
few,TRBJ1-5,TRBV28,CASILSDRGNQPQHF
few,TRBJ2-5,TRBV9,CASSTTPDTIQETQYF
-,TRBJ2-2,TRBV6-5,CASSYSMAGAGELFF
-,TRBJ2-5,TRBV7-8,CASSLGGGGRETQYF
few,TRBJ2-7,TRBV28,CASTHRAYEQYF
few,TRBJ1-5,TRBV6-5,CASSYERGNQPQHF
few,TRBJ1-2,TRBV27,CASSLPVVEDYGYTF
few,TRBJ1-2,TRBV6-5,CASSSSGGIYGYTF
few,TRBJ2-2,TRBV9,CASSVLRGGTGELFF
-,TRBJ1-3,TRBV15,CATSTPYRAGNTIYF
few,TRBJ2-7,TRBV10-1,CASSDRQGVYEQYF
few,TRBJ1-2,TRBV5-1,CASSLAGYGYTF
-,TRBJ1-1,TRBV30,CAWMKYQQTGDATEAFF
few,TRBJ1-2,TRBV19,CASSQGVYGYTF
-,TRBJ1-2,TRBV7-3,CASSLRGSYGYTF
few,TRBJ2-3,TRBV5-1,CASSLEASGTSDTQYF
-,TRBJ1-1,TRBV28,CASTLTGTGTEGAFF
few,TRBJ2-5,TRBV5-6,CASSLGQGARETQYF